This T cell receptor (beta chain) was captured by sequencing in a study of vaccination and CD4 T cells after COVID-19. Looking at the study overall: Across the group, participants received two doses of either BNT162b2 or mRNA-1273 vaccine.

With the Oncomine TCR Beta short-read assay, DNA from cultured CD4+ T cells was sequenced. TCRdb redid the calling of the PCR reads with MiXCR, one entry per CDR3 protein. The sample contains around 19,000 distinct CDR3 sequences, about three quarters of which appear only once. Treatment described: 10-day PBMC culture with coronavirus spike peptide pools or control peptides (ViraFEST assay). There are a few counts of this clonotype. Its cognate antigen is unknown. The CDR3 loop spans 12 amino acids. Trimming removed 8 bases from V and 7 bases from J, with 17 bases in between. The germline V gene encodes CDR1 GTSNPN and CDR2 SVGIG (reference sequence).

Sequenced material: CD4+ T cells from blood, cultured in vitro, taken after SARS-CoV-2 vaccination. The V gene is TRBV30, the J gene TRBJ2-5; weak D call: TRBD1 (6 bases). The sequence came from a human donor who received a COVID-19 vaccine. CDR3 DNA: TGTGCCGTCATAGAGGGGGAAGGGACCCAGTACTTC. Translating it yields CAVIEGEGTQYF.